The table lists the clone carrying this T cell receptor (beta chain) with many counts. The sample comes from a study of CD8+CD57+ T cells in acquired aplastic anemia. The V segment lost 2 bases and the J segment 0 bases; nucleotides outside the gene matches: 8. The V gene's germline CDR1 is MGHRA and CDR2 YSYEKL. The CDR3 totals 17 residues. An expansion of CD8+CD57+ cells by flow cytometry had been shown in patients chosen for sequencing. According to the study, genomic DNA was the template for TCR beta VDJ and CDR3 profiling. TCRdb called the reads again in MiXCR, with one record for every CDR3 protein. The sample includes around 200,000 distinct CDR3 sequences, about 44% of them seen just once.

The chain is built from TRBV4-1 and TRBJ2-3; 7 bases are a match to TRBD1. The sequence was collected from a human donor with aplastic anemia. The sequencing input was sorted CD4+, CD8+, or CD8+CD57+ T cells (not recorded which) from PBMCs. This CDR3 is CASSQYRGQQSTDTQYF. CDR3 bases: TGCGCCAGCAGCCAATATAGGGGACAGCAAAGCACAGATACGCAGTATTTT.